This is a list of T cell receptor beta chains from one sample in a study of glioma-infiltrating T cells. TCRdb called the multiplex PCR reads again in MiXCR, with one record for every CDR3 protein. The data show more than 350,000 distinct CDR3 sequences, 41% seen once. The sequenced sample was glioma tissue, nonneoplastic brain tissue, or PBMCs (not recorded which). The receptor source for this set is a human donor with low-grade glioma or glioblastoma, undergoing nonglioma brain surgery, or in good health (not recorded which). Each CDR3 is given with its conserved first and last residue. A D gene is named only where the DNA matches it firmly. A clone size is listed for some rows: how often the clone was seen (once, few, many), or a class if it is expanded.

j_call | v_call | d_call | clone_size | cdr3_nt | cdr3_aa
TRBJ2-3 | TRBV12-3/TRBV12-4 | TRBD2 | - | TGTGCCAGCAGTTTGTGGCCTAGCGGGTCTCTCAGCACAGATACGCAGTATTTT | CASSLWPSGSLSTDTQYF
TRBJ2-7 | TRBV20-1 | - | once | TGCAGTGCTAGAGACCGCGGGACCCCCGCCGGTTGGGACTCCTACGAGCAGTACTTC | CSARDRGTPAGWDSYEQYF
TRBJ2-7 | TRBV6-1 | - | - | TGTGCCACCAGTGATTCCAGGGCCATCTCCTACAATGAGCAGTACTTC | CATSDSRAISYNEQYF
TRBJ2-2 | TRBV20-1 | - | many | TGCAGTGCTGCGATCACCGGGGAGCTGTTTTTT | CSAAITGELFF
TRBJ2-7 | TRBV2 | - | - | TGTGCCAGCAGTGAAGCGCTTGGGTATCGGTCCTACGAGCAGTACTTC | CASSEALGYRSYEQYF
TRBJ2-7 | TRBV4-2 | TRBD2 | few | TGTGCCAGCAGCCAAGATCTTACTAGCGGGAGTTACGAGCAGTACTTC | CASSQDLTSGSYEQYF
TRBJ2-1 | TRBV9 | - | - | TGTGCCAGCAGCGTAGGGAGCGGTAGTCTCCTCTACAATGAGCAGTTCTTC | CASSVGSGSLLYNEQFF
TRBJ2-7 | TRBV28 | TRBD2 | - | TGTGCCAGCAGTTCGCTAGCGGGAGTGCTCGAGCAGTACTTC | CASSSLAGVLEQYF
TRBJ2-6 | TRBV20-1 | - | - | TGCAGTGCTAGCGCGTGGGGACATGGCTCTGGGCCCAACGTCCTGACTTTC | CSASAWGHGSGPNVLTF
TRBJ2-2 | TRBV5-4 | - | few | TGTGCCAGCAGCTTGGAAGGCCCCGCGAACACCGGGGAGCTGTTTTTT | CASSLEGPANTGELFF
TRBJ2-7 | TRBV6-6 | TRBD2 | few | TGTGCCAGCAGCACGTCAGGGACTAGCGGAACCTACGAGCAGTACTTC | CASSTSGTSGTYEQYF
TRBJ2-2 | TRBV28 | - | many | TGTGCCAGCACCTCCATAACCGGGGAGCTGTTTTTT | CASTSITGELFF
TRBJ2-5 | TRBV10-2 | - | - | TGTGCCACCTGTCCCGTGCTACGGGCGGAGACCCAGTGCTTC | CATCPVLRAETQCF
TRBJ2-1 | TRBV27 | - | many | TGTGCCAGCAGTCCCCAGGGCCAGGGAGAGCAGTTCTTC | CASSPQGQGEQFF
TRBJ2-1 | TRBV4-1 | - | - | TGCGCCAGCAGCCAAGATCCCTTCGGGGTGTATGAGCAGTTCTTC | CASSQDPFGVYEQFF
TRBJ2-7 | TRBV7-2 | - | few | TGTGCCAGCAGCGCGACTCCGGATCCCTACGAGCAGTACTTC | CASSATPDPYEQYF
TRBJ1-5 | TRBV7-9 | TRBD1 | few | TGTGCCAGCAGCTCTACGACAGGGACTCAGCCCCAGCATTTT | CASSSTTGTQPQHF
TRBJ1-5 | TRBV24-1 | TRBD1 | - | TGTGCCACCAGAGGCACAGGGGGCCACAATCAGCCCCAGCATTTT | CATRGTGGHNQPQHF
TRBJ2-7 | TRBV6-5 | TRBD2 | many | TGTGCCAGCAGTTACTCCCGGAGCGGGACCTACGAGCAGTACTTC | CASSYSRSGTYEQYF
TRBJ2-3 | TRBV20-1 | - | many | TGCAGTGCTTTCGACCGATTACCCACAGATACGCAGTATTTT | CSAFDRLPTDTQYF
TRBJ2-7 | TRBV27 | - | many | TGTGCCAGCAGTTTATTCGGTCAGCTGTACAAGCAGTACTTC | CASSLFGQLYKQYF
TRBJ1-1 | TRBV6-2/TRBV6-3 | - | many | TGTGCCAGTAGAATCAGTGGGAGCACTGAAGCTTTCTTT | CASRISGSTEAFF
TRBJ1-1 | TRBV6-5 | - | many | TGTGCCAGCAGTTACTCGACGACAACGGCTGAAGCTTTCTTT | CASSYSTTTAEAFF
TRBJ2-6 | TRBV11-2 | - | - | TGTGCCAGCAGCCGCGTCCGGGGGGCCAACGTCCTGACTTTC | CASSRVRGANVLTF
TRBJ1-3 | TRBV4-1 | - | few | TGCGCCAGCAGCCAAGAAAGGGGGGGGAACACCATATATTTT | CASSQERGGNTIYF
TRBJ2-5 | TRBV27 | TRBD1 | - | TGTGCCAGCACCTCACTCACAGGGGTTCGACAAGAGACCCAGTACTTC | CASTSLTGVRQETQYF
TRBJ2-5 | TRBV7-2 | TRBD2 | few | TGTGCCAGCAGCCGTAGCGGGAGGGGGGAAGAGACCCAGTACTTC | CASSRSGRGEETQYF
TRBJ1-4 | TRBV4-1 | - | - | TGCGCCAGCAGCCGGTGGACGGGGGCGATGAATGAAAAACTGTTTTTT | CASSRWTGAMNEKLFF
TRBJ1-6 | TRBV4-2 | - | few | TGTGCCAGCAGCCAAGATCCTCAGGCAGGGGTGAATTCACCCCTCCACTTT | CASSQDPQAGVNSPLHF
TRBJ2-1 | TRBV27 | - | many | TGTGCCAGCAGTTCCGGGACTGCCTCCTACAATGAGCAGTTCTTC | CASSSGTASYNEQFF
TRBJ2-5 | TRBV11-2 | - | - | TGTGCCAGCAACTTAGGACAGCAAGAGACCCAGTACTTC | CASNLGQQETQYF
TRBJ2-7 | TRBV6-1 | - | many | TGTGCCAGCAGTGACTTGTTGAGGTACGAGCAGTACTTC | CASSDLLRYEQYF
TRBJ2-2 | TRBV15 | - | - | TGTGCCAGCAGTCGAATCGGGTCTCTCAACACCGGGGAGCTGTTTTTT | CASSRIGSLNTGELFF
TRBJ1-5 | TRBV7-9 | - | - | TGTGCCAGCAGCTTTGGTAATAGCAATCAGCCCCAGCATTTT | CASSFGNSNQPQHF
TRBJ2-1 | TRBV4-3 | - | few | TGCGCCAGCAGCCAAGTGACGGGAGAATTTATCAGCGAGCAGTTCTTC | CASSQVTGEFISEQFF
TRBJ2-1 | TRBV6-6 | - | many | TGTGCCAGCAGTTACTCGGGGACATCGACTTACAATGAGCAGTTCTTC | CASSYSGTSTYNEQFF
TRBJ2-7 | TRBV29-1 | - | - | TGCAGCGTTGTGGAGCCTACTAGCTCCTACGAGCAGTACTTC | CSVVEPTSSYEQYF
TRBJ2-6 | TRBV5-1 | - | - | TGCGCCAGCAGCTCAGACATTCTTTCTGGGGCCAACGTCCTGACTTTC | CASSSDILSGANVLTF
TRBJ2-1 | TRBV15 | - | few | TGTGCCACCAGCAGAGCTAGGGTTGAGCAGTTCTTC | CATSRARVEQFF
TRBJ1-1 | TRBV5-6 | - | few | TGTGCCAGCAGCTTGGGTCACAGGTTGGTCACTGAAGCTTTCTTT | CASSLGHRLVTEAFF
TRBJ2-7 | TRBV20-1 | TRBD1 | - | TGCAGTACGGTGGCAGGGGGCTTCGAACAGTACTTC | CSTVAGGFEQYF
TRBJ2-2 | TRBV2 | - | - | TGTGCCAGCAGCATGGGACGGCACACCGGGGAGCTGTTTTTT | CASSMGRHTGELFF
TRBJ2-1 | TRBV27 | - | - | TGTGCCAGCAGTACCTATTCACGGGAGATGGGCAATGAGCAGTTCTTC | CASSTYSREMGNEQFF
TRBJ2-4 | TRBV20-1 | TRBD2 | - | TGCAGTGCTAGGATGGCTAGCGGGAGGGCAGACAAAAACATTCAGTACTTC | CSARMASGRADKNIQYF
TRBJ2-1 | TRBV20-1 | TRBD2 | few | TGCAGTGCTAGAGACGGGAGTGGAAGCGGGAGGCGAAACAATGAGCAGTTCTTC | CSARDGSGSGRRNNEQFF
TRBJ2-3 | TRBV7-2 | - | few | TGTGCCAGCAGCTCAGCGGGTCTCATAGATACGCAGTATTTT | CASSSAGLIDTQYF
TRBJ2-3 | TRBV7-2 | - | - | TGTGCCAGCAGCCCCCCACAAGATACGCAGTATTTT | CASSPPQDTQYF
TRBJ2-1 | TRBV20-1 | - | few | TGCAGTGCCGATGTACAAACACGCTACAATGAGCAGTTCTTC | CSADVQTRYNEQFF
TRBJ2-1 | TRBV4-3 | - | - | TGCGCCAGCAGCCAAGAGTGGGACCCACTCGGGGAACAGTTCTTC | CASSQEWDPLGEQFF
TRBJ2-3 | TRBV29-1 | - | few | TGCAGCGTCAGGACCTCCATAGATACGCAGTATTTT | CSVRTSIDTQYF
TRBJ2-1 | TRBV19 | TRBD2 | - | TGTGCCAGTAGTATCTCCTCCGGGACTATGGCTTACAATGAGCAGTTCTTC | CASSISSGTMAYNEQFF
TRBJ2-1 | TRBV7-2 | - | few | TGTGCCAGCAGCTTAGTATCCTACAATGAGCAGTTCTTC | CASSLVSYNEQFF
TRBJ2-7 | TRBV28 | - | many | TGTGCCAGCAGTTTACAAGCATTCGCCCTTGGCGAGCAGTACTTC | CASSLQAFALGEQYF
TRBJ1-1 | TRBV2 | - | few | TGTGCCAGCAGTGATAGGTATACTGAAGCTTTCTTT | CASSDRYTEAFF